This TCR beta chain was obtained from a study of blood T cell repertoires in COVID-19 (TCRdb year 2020). For the wider study: Collaborator samples came from the United States, Italy and Spain and covered acute and convalescent phases of COVID-19. The prospective study material was composed of cDNA or gDNA derived from T cells, B-cell-depleted T cells, or PBMCs. The dataset comprised deeply sampled blood TCRbeta repertoires from subjects exposed to, actively infected with, or recovered from COVID-19. The repertoires were released in a freely available public database meant as a resource for research on the immune response to SARS-CoV-2. The samples were drawn from two sources: the first 160 participants of the ongoing ImmuneRACE study, and 1,254 subjects contributed by 6 global collaborators. Sample metadata almost always included a de-identified subject ID, COVID-19 status, age in years and sex. Where HLA class I and class II types were available, the types were taken from metadata supplied by the sample provider, not from assay-based typing.

TCRbeta CDR3 regions were amplified from genomic DNA by means of the immunoSEQ Assay, a bias-controlled multiplex PCR. For the original study's pipeline: Nucleated cell counts per sample were estimated from amplification of reference gene primers within the assay. Sequence reads were collapsed and filtered to measure the absolute abundance of every unique TCRbeta CDR3 rearrangement. Productive Simpson clonality was computed per sample as the square root of Simpson's diversity index over productive rearrangements. Sourced from immuneACCESS, this table was stored by TCRdb with only in-frame sequences that have V and J called. A share of the clones is absent; for the studies checked, an unresolved V gene accounts for under half, and the remainder has no known explanation. The V and J calls and clone size come from that table; D and trimming were worked out from the DNA. The sample table lists 150,000 to 200,000 clones, about 91% of them with a count of one. Approximately 2.5% of the sample comes from the top ten.

Participants in the prospective study were enrolled through a virtual design, were aged 18 to 89 years, and lived in 24 United States geographic areas. In the prospective study, cohorts were assigned on the basis of participant-reported clinical history obtained from a screening survey and a study questionnaire. In the prospective study, mobile phlebotomists collected whole blood, serum and a nasopharyngeal or oropharyngeal swab from each participant. Over an approximately 2-month period, participants in the prospective study had the option of providing additional blood draws and questionnaires. Before DNA extraction, blood samples from the prospective study were shipped at room temperature or frozen. On this clone: There is no known antigen for this receptor. No base qualities exist here, and no much larger clone lies one base off it.

Findings and caveats that apply to the study as a whole: The amount of clinical and demographic metadata varied by source and participant and was provided uncurated.

Sequenced input: PBMCs or T cells enriched from blood (not recorded which). The sequence derives from a woman aged 40 to 49 with acute COVID-19.

CDR3 protein: CASSPGQGTSEAFF. The DNA is TGCGCCAGCAGCCCGGGGCAGGGGACGTCGGAAGCTTTCTTT. The sequence is built from TRBV4-1 and TRBJ1-1, and possibly TRBD1, on 6 matching bases. V gives up 4 bases and J gives up 8 bases, and the segment between their germline ends measures 17 bases. The CDR3 holds 14 amino acids from the cysteine to the phenylalanine. Kept here is only the CDR3 DNA, which spans 42 bases and is read in frame from base 1. The germline V gene supplies CDR1 MGHRA and CDR2 YSYEKL.